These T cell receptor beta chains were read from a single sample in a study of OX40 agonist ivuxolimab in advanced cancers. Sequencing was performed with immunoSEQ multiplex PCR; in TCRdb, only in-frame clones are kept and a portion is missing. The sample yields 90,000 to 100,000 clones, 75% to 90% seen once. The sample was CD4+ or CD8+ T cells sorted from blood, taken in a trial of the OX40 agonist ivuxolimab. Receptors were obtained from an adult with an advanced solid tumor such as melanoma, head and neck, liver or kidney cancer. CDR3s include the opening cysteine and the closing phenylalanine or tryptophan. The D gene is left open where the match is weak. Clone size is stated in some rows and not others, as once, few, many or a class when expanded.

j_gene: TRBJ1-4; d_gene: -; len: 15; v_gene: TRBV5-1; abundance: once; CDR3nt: TGCGCCAGCAGCTTGGATTCAGTGGGGGATGAAAAACTGTTTTTT; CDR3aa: CASSLDSVGDEKLFF
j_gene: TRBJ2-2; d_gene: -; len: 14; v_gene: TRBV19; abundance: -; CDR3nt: TGTGCCAGTGCTGTTTCGGCGAACACCGGGGAGCTGTTTTTT; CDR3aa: CASAVSANTGELFF
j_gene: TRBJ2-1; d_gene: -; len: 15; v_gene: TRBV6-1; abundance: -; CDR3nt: TGTGCCAGCCCATCCGATAGGTTTAGGTCTAATGAGCAGTTCTTC; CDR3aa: CASPSDRFRSNEQFF
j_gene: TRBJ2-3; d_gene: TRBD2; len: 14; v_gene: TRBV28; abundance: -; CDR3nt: TGTGCCAGCACCTTAGCGGGAGTGACAGATACGCAGTATTTT; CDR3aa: CASTLAGVTDTQYF
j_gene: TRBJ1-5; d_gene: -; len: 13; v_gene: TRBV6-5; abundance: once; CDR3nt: TGTGCCTCCGGGCGGATTTACAATCAGCCCCAGCATTTT; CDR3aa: CASGRIYNQPQHF
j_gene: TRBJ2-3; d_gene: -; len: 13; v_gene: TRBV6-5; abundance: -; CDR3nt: TGTGCCTCAAATGGGAGGACAGGCGGTACGCAGTATTTT; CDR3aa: CASNGRTGGTQYF
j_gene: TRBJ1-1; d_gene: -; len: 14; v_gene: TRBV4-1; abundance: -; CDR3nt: TGCGCCAGCAGCCGATCACAGGGAGACACTGAAGCTTTCTTT; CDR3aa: CASSRSQGDTEAFF
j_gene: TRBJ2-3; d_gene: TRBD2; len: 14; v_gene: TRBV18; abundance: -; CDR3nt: TGTGCCAGCTCACGGGGACTAGCTGAAGATACGCAGTATTTT; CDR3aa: CASSRGLAEDTQYF
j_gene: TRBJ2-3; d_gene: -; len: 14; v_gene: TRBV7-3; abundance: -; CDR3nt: TGTGCCAGCAGCTTAGGAGGGGTCGCAGATACGCAGTATTTT; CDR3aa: CASSLGGVADTQYF
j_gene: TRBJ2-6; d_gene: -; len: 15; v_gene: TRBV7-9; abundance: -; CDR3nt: TGTGCCAGCAGCCCTCCAAATTCTGGGGCCAACGTCCTGACTTTC; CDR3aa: CASSPPNSGANVLTF
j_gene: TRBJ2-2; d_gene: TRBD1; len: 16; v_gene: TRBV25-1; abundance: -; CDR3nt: TGTGCCAGCAGTGATCATACAGGGGGCTTCGCCGGGGAGCTGTTTTTT; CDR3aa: CASSDHTGGFAGELFF
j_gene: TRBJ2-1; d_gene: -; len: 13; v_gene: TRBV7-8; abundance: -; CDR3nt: TGTGCCAGCAGTCAGGGGTTTCGGCATGAGCAGTTCTTC; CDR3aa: CASSQGFRHEQFF
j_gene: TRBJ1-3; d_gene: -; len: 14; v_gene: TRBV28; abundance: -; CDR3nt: TGTGCCAGCCTCGATCGGAGCTCTGGAAACACCATATATTTT; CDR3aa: CASLDRSSGNTIYF
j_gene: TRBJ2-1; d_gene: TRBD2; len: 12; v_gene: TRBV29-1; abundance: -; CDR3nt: TGCAGCGTCCGGGGGGGGAGCGGGAGGAGGTTCTTC; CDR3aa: CSVRGGSGRRFF
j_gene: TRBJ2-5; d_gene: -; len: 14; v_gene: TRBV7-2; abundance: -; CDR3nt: TGTGCCAGCAGCTTAAAGATTACCCAAGAGACCCAGTACTTC; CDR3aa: CASSLKITQETQYF